The source of this T cell receptor (beta chain) is a study of CD8 T cells in Susac syndrome. The ends lost 3 bases at V and 4 bases at J; junction bases unmatched: 3. The CDR3 totals 16 residues. Germline assignment: CDR1 LGHNA and CDR2 YNFKEQ. RNA, at roughly 0.5 to 1 ug, was reverse transcribed with random hexamers. TCRdb re-called the immunoSEQ multiplex PCR reads through MiXCR, storing one row per CDR3 protein. The sample has roughly 200,000 distinct CDR3 sequences, approximately 96% seen once. Sequenced sample: CD4+ T cells from PBMCs. The J gene is TRBJ2-4, the V gene TRBV4-2; 13 bases agree with TRBD2. The sequence came from a human donor with multiple sclerosis. The CDR3 region is CASSQVTSGGKNIQYF. The CDR3 DNA reads TGTGCCAGCAGCCAGGTGACTAGCGGGGGGAAAAACATTCAGTACTTC.